This T cell receptor (beta chain) was sequenced in a study of early T cells in non-severe SARS-CoV-2 infection. With termini counted, the CDR3 has 19 amino acids. Points on this clonotype: Because the CDR3's place on the DNA is in doubt, the DNA is left out and the CDR3 is given as listed by TCRdb.

Each cDNA molecule carried a unique molecular identifier. TCRdb passed the 5' RACE reads through MiXCR, listing each CDR3 protein once. The sample holds around 47,000 distinct CDR3 sequences; approximately 10% are singletons and the top ten take 21%. This chain uses TRBV21-1 with TRBJ2-3; TRBD2 is the table's D call, not checked against the DNA. TRBV21-1 is noted as a pseudogene. Material: whole blood. The receptor was isolated from an adult who was a healthcare worker with PCR-confirmed SARS-CoV-2 infection or an uninfected control (not recorded which). CDR3 protein: CASSKVGSGAGPNTDTQYF.